This T cell receptor beta chain was sequenced for a study of CD8+ T cells in alopecia areata. Findings of the study overall: Normal scalp had lower clonality than lesional scalp, with alopecia totalis/universalis lesions showing this most strongly. When scalp samples are sequenced, resident alphabeta T cells of normal skin are also captured.

The CDR3 runs to 14 residues. V lost 9 bases to trimming and J lost 0 bases, with 14 bases between them. CDR1 and CDR2 from the germline V gene are SNHLY and FYNNEI. This clone was counted between two and nine times. Its antigen remains unidentified. Peripheral blood samples and lesional scalp punch biopsies were obtained from alopecia areata patients. Isolated RNA was reverse transcribed into cDNA used as the sequencing template. Clones were read by immunoSEQ multiplex PCR, and TCRdb kept only the in-frame ones, dropping some. The table has 100,000 to 150,000 clones, roughly 50% seen once. The receptor was derived from a human donor with alopecia areata. This rearrangement joins TRBV2 to TRBJ2-5, with D tentatively TRBD1 (5 bases). Specimen: NKG2D-low CD8+ T cells sorted from blood. The CDR3 protein is CARGQQDYQETQYF. The CDR3 nucleotides are TGTGCCAGAGGTCAACAGGATTACCAAGAGACCCAGTACTTC.